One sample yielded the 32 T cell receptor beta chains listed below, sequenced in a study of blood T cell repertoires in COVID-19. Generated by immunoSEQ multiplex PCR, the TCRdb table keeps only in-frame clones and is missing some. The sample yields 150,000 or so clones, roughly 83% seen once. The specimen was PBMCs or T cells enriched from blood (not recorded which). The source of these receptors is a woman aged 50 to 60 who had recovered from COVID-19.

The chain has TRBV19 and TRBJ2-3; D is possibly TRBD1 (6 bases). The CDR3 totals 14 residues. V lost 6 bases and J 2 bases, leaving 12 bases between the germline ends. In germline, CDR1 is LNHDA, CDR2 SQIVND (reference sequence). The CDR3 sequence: CASSQTGLTDTQYF. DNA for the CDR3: TGTGCCAGTAGCCAGACAGGCCTCACAGATACGCAGTATTTT.

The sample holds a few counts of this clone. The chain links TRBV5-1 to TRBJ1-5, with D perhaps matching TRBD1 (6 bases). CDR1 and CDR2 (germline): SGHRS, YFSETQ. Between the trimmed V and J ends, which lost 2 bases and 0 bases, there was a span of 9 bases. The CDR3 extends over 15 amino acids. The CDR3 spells CASSLGDNSNQPQHF. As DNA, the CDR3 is TGCGCCAGCAGCTTAGGGGACAATAGCAATCAGCCCCAGCATTTT.

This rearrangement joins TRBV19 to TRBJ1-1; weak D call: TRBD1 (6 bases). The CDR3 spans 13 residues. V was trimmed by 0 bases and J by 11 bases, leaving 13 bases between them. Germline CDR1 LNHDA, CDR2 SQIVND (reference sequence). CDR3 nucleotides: TGTGCCAGTAGTATAGATTTGGGGGGGCTTGCTTTCTTT. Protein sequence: CASSIDLGGLAFF.

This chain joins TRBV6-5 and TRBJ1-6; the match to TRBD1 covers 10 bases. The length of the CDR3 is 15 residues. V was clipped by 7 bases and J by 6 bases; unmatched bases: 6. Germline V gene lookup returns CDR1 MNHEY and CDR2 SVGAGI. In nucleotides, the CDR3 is TGTGCCAGCAACCGACAGGGGGCGGGTAATTCACCCCTCCACTTT. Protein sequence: CASNRQGAGNSPLHF.

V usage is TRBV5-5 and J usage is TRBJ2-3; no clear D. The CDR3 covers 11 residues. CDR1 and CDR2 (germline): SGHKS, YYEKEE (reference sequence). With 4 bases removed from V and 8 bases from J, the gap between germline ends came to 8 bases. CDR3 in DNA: TGTGCCAGCAGCACCGGCGGTACGCAGTATTTT. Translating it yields CASSTGGTQYF.

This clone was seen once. The CDR3 sequence: CASSQDLGAIGYGYTF. As DNA, the CDR3 is TGTGCCAGCAGCCAAGATTTAGGGGCGATTGGCTATGGCTACACCTTC. J is TRBJ1-2 and V is TRBV14, with D possibly TRBD1 on 5 matching bases. V dropped 0 bases and J dropped 4 bases, with 15 bases sitting between them. Looked up from germline, CDR1 is SGHDN and CDR2 is FVKESK. There are 16 residues in the CDR3.

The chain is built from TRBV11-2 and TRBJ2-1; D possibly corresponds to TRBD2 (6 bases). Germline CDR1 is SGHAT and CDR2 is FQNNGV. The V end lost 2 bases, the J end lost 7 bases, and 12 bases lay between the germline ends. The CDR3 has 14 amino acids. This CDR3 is CASSLPGAGNEQFF. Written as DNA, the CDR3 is TGTGCCAGCAGCTTACCGGGCGCGGGGAATGAGCAGTTCTTC.

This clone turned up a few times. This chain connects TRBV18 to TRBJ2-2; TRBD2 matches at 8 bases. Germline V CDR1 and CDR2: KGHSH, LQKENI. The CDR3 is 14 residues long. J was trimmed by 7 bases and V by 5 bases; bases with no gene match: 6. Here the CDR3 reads CASSELAANGELFF. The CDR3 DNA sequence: TGTGCCAGCTCAGAACTAGCGGCAAACGGGGAGCTGTTTTTT.

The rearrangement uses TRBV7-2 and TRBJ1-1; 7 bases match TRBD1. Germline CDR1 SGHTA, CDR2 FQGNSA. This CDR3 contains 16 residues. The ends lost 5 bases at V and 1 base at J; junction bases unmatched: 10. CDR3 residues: CASSLHQGGSNTEAFF. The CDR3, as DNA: TGTGCCAGCAGCCTTCACCAAGGGGGCTCGAACACTGAAGCTTTCTTT. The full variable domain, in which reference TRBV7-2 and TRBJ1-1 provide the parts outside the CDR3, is GAGVSQSPSNKVTEKGKDVELRCDPISGHTALYWYRQSLGQGLEFLIYFQGNSAPDKSGLPSDRFSAERTGGSVSTLTIQRTQQEDSAVYLCASSLHQGGSNTEAFFGQGTRLTVV.

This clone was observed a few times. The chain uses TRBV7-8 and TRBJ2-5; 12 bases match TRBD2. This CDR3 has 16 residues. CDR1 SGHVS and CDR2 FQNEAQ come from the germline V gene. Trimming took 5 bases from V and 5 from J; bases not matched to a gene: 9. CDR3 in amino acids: CASSPRTSGIEETQYF. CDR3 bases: TGTGCCAGCAGCCCGCGGACTAGCGGGATCGAGGAGACCCAGTACTTC.

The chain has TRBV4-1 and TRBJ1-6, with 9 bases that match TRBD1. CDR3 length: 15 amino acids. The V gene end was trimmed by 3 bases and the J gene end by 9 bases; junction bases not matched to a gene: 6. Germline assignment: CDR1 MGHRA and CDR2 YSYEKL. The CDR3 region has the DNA TGCGCCAGCAGCCAGACCGGGACAGGGATTTCACCCCTCCACTTT. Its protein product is CASSQTGTGISPLHF.

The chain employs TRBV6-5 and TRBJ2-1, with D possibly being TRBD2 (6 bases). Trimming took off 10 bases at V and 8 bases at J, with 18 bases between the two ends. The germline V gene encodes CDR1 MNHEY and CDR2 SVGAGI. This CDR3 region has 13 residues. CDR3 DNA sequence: TGTGCCACGGGCCGACTAGTGAGGGATGAGCAGTTCTTC. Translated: CATGRLVRDEQFF.

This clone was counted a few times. This chain's CDR3 is CASSSMGTGFNQPQHF. CDR3 in DNA: TGTGCCAGTAGTTCGATGGGGACAGGGTTTAACCAGCCCCAGCATTTT. The chain combines TRBV19 with TRBJ1-5, with TRBD1 identical over 9 bases. V was pared by 5 bases and J by 7 bases, with 12 bases of the junction left unmatched. Germline lookup yields CDR1 LNHDA and CDR2 SQIVND (reference sequence). CDR3 length: 16 residues.

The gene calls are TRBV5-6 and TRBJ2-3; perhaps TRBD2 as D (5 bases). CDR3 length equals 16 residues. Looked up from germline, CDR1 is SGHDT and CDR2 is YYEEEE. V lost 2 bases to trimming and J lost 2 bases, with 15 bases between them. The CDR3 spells CASSFVVRRATDTQYF. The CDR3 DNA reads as TGTGCCAGCAGCTTTGTAGTTCGGCGGGCCACAGATACGCAGTATTTT.

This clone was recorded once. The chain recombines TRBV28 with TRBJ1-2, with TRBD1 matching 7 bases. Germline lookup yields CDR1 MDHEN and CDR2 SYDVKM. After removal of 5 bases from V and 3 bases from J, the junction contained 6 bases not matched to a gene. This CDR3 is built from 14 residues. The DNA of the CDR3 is TGTGCCAGCAGTGGCCGGGACAGCTACTATGGCTACACCTTC. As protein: CASSGRDSYYGYTF.

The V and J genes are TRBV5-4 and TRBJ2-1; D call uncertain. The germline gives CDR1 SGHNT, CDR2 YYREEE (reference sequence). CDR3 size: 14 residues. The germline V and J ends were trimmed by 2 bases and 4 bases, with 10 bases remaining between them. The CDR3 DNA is TGTGCCAGCAGCTTCGTTACAGATTACAATGAGCAGTTCTTC. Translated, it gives CASSFVTDYNEQFF. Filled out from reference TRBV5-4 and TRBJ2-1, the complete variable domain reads ETGVTQSPTHLIKTRGQQVTLRCSSQSGHNTVSWYQQALGQGPQFIFQYYREEENGRGNFPPRFSGLQFPNYSSELNVNALELDDSALYLCASSFVTDYNEQFFGPGTRLTVL.

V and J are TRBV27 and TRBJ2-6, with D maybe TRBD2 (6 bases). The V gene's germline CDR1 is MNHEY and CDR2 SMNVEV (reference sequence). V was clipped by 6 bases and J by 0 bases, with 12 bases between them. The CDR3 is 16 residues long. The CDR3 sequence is CASRRDGSSGANVLTF. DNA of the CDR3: TGTGCCAGCAGGCGGGACGGAAGCTCTGGGGCCAACGTCCTGACTTTC.

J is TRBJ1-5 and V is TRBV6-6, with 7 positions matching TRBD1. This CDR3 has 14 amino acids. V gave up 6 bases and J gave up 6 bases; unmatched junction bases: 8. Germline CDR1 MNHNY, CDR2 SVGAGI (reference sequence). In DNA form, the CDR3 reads TGTGCCAGCAGGAACAGGGGTGAAGGTCAGCCCCAGCATTTT. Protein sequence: CASRNRGEGQPQHF.

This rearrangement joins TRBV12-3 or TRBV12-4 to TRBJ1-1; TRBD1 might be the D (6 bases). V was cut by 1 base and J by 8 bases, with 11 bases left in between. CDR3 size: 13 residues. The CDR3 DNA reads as TGTGCCAGCAGTTTAGAGACAGGTCTAGAAGCTTTCTTT. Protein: CASSLETGLEAFF.

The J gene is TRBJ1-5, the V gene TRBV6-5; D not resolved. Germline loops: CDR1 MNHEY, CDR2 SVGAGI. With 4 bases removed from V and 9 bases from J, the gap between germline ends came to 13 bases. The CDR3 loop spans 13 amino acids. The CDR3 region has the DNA TGTGCCAGCAGTTTCGACCGCGGGAGGCCCCAGCATTTT. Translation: CASSFDRGRPQHF.

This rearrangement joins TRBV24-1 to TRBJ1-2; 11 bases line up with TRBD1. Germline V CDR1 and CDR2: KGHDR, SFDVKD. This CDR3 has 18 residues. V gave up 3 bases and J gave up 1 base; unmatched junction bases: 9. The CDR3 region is CATSDAPGQGGINYGYTF. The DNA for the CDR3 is TGTGCCACCAGTGATGCACCGGGACAGGGGGGGATTAACTATGGCTACACCTTC.

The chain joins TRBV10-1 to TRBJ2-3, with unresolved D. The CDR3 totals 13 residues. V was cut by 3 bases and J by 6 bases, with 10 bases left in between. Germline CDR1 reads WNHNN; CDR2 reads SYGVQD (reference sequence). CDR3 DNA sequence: TGCGCCAGCAGTGATTTGAGTTTGGATACGCAGTATTTT. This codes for CASSDLSLDTQYF.

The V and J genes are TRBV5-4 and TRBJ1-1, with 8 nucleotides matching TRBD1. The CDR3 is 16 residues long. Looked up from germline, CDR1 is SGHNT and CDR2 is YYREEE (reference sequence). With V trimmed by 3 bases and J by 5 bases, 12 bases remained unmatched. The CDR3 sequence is CASSSRIITGGTEAFF. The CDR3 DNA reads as TGTGCCAGCAGCTCACGTATTATAACAGGGGGGACTGAAGCTTTCTTT.

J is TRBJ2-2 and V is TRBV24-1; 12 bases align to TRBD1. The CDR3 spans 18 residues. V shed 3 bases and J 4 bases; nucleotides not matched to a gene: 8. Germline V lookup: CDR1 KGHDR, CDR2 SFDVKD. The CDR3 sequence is CATSDAPGQGARTGELFF. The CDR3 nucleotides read TGTGCCACCAGTGATGCACCGGGACAGGGGGCGCGCACCGGGGAGCTGTTTTTT.

CDR3 DNA: TGTGCCAGCAGTTTTTCAAATCAGCCCCAGCATTTT. Translated, it gives CASSFSNQPQHF. The chain is built from TRBV27 and TRBJ1-5; unclear D gene. The CDR3 extends over 12 amino acids. Germline lookup yields CDR1 MNHEY and CDR2 SMNVEV (reference sequence). V gave up 3 bases and J gave up 4 bases, with 4 bases separating them.

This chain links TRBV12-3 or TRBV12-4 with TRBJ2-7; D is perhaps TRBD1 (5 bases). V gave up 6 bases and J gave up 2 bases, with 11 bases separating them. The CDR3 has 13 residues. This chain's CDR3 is CASSSDTTYEQYV. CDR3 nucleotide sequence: TGTGCCAGCAGCTCGGACACTACCTACGAGCAGTACGTC.

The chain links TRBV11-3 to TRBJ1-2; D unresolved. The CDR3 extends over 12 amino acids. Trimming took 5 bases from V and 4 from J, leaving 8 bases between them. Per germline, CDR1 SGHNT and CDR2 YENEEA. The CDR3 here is CASSPYSYGYTF. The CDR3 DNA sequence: TGTGCCAGCAGCCCCTACAGCTATGGCTACACCTTC.

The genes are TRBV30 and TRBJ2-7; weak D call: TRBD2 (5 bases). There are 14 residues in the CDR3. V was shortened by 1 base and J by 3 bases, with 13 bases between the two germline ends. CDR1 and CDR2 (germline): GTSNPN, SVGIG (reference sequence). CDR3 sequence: CAWSAGGPFYEQYV. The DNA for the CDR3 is TGTGCCTGGAGTGCTGGCGGGCCATTCTACGAGCAGTACGTC.

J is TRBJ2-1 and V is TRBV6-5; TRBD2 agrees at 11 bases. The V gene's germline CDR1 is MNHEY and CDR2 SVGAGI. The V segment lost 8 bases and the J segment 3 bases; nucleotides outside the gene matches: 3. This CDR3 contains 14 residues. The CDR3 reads CASETSGNYNEQFF. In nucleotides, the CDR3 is TGTGCCAGCGAGACTAGCGGGAACTACAATGAGCAGTTCTTC.

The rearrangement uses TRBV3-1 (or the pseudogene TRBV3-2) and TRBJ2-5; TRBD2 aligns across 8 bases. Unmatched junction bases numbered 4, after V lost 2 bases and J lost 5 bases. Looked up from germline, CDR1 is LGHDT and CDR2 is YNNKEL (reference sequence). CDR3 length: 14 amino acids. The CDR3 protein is CASSQNPGGETQYF. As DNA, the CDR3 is TGTGCCAGCAGCCAAAACCCGGGGGGGGAGACCCAGTACTTC.

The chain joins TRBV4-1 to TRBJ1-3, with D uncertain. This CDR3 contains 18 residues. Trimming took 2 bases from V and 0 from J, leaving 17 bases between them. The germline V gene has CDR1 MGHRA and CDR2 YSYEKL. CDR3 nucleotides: TGCGCCAGCAGCCAAATCGTCCGGGTCGGCTTCTCTGGAAACACCATATATTTT. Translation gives CASSQIVRVGFSGNTIYF.

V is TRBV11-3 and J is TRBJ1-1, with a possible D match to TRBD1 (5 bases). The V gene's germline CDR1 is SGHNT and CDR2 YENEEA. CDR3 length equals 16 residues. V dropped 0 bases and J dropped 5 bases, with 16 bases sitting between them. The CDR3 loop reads CASSLDSWQGWTEAFF. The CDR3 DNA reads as TGTGCCAGCAGCTTAGATTCGTGGCAGGGTTGGACTGAAGCTTTCTTT.